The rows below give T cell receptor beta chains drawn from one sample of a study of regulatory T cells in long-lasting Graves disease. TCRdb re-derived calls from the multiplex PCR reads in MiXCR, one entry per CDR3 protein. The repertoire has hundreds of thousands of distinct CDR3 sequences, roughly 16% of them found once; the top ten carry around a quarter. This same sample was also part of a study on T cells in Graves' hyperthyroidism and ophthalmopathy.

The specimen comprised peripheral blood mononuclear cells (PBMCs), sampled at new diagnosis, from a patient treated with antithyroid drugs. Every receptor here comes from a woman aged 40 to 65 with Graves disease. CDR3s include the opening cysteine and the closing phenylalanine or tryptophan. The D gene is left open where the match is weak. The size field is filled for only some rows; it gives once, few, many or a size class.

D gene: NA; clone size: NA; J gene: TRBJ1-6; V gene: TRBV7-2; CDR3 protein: CASSFSIGNSPLHF; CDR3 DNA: TGTGCCAGCAGCTTTTCGATTGGGAATTCACCCCTCCACTTT
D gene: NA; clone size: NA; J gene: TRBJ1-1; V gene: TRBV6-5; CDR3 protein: CASSYETGNTEAFF; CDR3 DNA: TGTGCCAGCAGTTATGAGACTGGGAACACTGAAGCTTTCTTT
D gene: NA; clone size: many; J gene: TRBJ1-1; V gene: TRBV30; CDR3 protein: CAWNWLMNTEAFF; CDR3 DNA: TGTGCCTGGAATTGGCTTATGAACACTGAAGCTTTCTTT
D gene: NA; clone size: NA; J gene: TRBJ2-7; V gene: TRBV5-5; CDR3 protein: CASSLDTSVSYEQYF; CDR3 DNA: TGTGCCAGCAGCTTGGACACCTCCGTTTCCTACGAGCAGTACTTC
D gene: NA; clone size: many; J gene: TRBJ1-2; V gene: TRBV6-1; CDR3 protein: CASRRPRAGYTF; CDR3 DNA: TGTGCCAGCAGGCGGCCCCGGGCTGGCTACACCTTC
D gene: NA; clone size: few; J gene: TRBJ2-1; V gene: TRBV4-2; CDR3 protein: CASSPEGSAPYNEQFF; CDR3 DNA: TGTGCCAGCAGCCCCGAAGGATCGGCTCCGTACAATGAGCAGTTCTTC
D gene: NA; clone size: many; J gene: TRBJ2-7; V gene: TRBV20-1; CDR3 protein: CSARFTSYEQYF; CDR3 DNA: TGCAGTGCTAGGTTTACTAGTTACGAGCAGTACTTC
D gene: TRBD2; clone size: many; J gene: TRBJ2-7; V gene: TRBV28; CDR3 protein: CASKPTSGGAFYEQYF; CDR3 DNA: TGTGCCAGCAAACCGACTAGCGGGGGGGCCTTCTACGAGCAGTACTTC
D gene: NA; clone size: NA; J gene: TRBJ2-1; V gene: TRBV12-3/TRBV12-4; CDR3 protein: CASSLGARVLFNEQFF; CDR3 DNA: TGTGCCAGCAGTTTAGGGGCCAGGGTACTCTTCAATGAGCAGTTCTTC
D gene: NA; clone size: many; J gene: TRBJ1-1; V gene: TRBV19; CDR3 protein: CASSILMNTEAFF; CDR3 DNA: TGTGCCAGCAGCATCCTAATGAACACTGAAGCTTTCTTT
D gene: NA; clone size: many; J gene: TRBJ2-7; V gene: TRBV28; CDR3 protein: CASSSGTGEPYEQYF; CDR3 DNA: TGTGCCAGCAGTTCCGGGACGGGGGAACCCTACGAGCAGTACTTC
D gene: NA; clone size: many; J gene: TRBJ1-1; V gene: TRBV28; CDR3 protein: CASSHRYEAFF; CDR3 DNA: TGTGCCAGCAGTCATCGCTACGAAGCTTTCTTT
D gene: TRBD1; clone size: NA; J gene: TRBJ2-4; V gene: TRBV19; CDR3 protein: CASSIRDPGQALAKNIQYF; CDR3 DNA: TGTGCCAGTAGTATAAGGGATCCGGGACAGGCCTTAGCCAAAAACATTCAGTACTTC
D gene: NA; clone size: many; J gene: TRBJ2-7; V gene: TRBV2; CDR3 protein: CASSYYEEQYF; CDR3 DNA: TGTGCCAGCAGCTACTACGAGGAGCAGTACTTC
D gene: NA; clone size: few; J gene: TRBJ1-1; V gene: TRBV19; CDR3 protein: CASSPHANTEAFF; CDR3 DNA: TGTGCCAGTAGTCCACATGCGAACACTGAAGCTTTCTTT
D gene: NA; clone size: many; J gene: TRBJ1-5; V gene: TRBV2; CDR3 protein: CASHHGASGLYSNQPQHF; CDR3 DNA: TGTGCCAGCCACCACGGAGCCTCGGGGCTATATAGCAATCAGCCCCAGCATTTT
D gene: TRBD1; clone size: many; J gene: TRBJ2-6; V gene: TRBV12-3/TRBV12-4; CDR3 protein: CASSLAKTGAQPSGANVLTF; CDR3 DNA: TGTGCCAGCAGTTTGGCTAAAACAGGGGCTCAGCCCTCTGGGGCCAACGTCCTGACTTTC
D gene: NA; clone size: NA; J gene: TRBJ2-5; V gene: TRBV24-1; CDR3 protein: CATSESRARRRGETQYF; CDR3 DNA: TGTGCCACCAGTGAATCCCGGGCGCGGCGACGTGGAGAGACCCAGTACTTC
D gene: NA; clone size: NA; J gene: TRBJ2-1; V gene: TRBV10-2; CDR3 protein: CASSAQRGALYNEQFF; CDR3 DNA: TGCGCCAGCAGCGCCCAACGGGGGGCCCTGTACAATGAGCAGTTCTTC
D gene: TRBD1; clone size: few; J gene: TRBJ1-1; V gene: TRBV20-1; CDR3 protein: CSAGDRVTEAFF; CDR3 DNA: TGCAGTGCCGGGGACAGGGTCACTGAAGCTTTCTTT
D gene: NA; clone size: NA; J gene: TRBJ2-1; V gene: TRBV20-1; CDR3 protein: CSATARTQGGEQFF; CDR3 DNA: TGCAGTGCTACAGCCCGGACTCAGGGGGGTGAGCAGTTCTTC
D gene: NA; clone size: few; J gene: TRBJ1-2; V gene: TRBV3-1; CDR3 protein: CASSQARFIPINYGYTF; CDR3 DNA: TGTGCCAGCAGCCAAGCGAGATTCATACCAATTAACTATGGCTACACCTTC
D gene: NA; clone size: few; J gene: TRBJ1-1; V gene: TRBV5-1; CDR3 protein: CASNSRGSTEAFF; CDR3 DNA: TGCGCCAGCAATTCCAGGGGATCCACTGAAGCTTTCTTT
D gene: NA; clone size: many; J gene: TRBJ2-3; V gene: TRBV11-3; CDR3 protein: CASSPGLGGTDTQYF; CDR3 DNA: TGTGCCAGCAGCCCCGGCCTGGGGGGAACAGATACGCAGTATTTT
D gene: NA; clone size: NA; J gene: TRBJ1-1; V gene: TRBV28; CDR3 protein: CASSLGGGPYEAFF; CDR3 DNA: TGTGCCAGCAGTTTAGGGGGGGGCCCCTATGAAGCTTTCTTT
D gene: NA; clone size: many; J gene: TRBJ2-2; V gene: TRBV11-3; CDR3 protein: CASSRRGSTGELFF; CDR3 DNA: TGTGCCAGCAGCAGGAGGGGCTCGACCGGGGAGCTGTTTTTT
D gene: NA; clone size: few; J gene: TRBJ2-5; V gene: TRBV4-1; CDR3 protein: CASSQLQLQETQYF; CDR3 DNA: TGCGCCAGCAGCCAGCTACAGCTCCAAGAGACCCAGTACTTC
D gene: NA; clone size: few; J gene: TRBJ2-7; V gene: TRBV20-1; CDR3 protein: CSALTGSSTKGEQYF; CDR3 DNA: TGCAGTGCTCTGACCGGGTCCTCTACTAAGGGCGAGCAGTACTTC
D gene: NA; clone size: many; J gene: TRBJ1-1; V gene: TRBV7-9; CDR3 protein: CASSTGTANTEAFF; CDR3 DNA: TGTGCCAGCAGTACCGGGACGGCGAACACTGAAGCTTTCTTT
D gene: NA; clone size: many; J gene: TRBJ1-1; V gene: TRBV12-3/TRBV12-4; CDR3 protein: CASSAQWAVEAFF; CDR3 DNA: TGTGCCAGCAGTGCGCAGTGGGCCGTTGAAGCTTTCTTT
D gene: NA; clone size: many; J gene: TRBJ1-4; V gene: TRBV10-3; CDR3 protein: CAISESRGYNEKLFF; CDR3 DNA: TGTGCCATCAGTGAGTCTCGGGGGTATAATGAAAAACTGTTTTTT
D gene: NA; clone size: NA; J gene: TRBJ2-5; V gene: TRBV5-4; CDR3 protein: CASSPEPQGRETQYF; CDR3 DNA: TGTGCCAGCAGCCCTGAACCTCAGGGCCGGGAGACCCAGTACTTC
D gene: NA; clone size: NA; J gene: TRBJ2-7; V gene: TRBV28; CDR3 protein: CASTSTGSYEQYF; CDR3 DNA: TGTGCCAGCACCTCAACGGGATCCTACGAGCAGTACTTC
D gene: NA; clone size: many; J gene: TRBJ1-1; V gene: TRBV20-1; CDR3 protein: CSASPNMNTEAFF; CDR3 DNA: TGCAGTGCTAGCCCCAATATGAACACTGAAGCTTTCTTT
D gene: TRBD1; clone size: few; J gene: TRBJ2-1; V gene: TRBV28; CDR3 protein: CASSQQGVRYNEQFF; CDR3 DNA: TGTGCCAGCAGTCAACAGGGGGTTAGGTACAATGAGCAGTTCTTC
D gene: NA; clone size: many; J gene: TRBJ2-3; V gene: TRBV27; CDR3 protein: CASSLSGTSWGNTDTQYF; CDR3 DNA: TGTGCCAGCAGTTTATCCGGGACTTCCTGGGGGAACACAGATACGCAGTATTTT
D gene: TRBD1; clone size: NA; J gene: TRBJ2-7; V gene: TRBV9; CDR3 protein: CASSPDRGLEQYF; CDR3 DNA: TGTGCCAGCAGCCCCGACAGGGGGCTCGAGCAGTACTTC
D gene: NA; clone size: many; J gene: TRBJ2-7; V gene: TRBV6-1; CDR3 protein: CASTNGGTYEQYF; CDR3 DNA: TGTGCCAGCACCAATGGGGGAACCTACGAGCAGTACTTC
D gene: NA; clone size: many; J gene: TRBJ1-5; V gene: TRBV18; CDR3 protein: CASSPTAGNQPQHF; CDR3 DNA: TGTGCCAGCTCACCGACCGCAGGGAATCAGCCCCAGCATTTT
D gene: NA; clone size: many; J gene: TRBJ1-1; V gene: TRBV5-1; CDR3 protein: CASSPSGGRGLNTEAFF; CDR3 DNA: TGCGCCAGCAGCCCCAGCGGGGGACGGGGCTTGAACACTGAAGCTTTCTTT